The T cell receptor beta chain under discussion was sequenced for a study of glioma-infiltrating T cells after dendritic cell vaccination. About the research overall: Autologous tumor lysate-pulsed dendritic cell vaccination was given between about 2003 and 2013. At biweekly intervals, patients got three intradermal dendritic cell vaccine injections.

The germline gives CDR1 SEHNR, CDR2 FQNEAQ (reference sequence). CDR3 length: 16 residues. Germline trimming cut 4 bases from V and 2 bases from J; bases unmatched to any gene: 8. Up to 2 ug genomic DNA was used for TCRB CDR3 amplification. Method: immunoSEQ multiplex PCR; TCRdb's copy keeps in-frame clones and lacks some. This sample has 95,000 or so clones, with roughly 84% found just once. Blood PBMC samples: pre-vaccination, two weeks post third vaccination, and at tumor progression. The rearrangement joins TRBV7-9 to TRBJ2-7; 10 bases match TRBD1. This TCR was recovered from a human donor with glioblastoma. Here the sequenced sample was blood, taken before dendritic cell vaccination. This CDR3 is CASSSWGTGETYEQYF. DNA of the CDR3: TGTGCCAGCAGCTCGTGGGGGACAGGGGAAACCTACGAGCAGTACTTC.